Each of the 11 T cell receptor delta chains below was sequenced from the same sample in a study of gamma-delta T cells after stem cell transplantation. TCRdb used CATT to re-call clones from the RT-PCR reads. The sample holds thousands of delta-chain clones, around a quarter seen once. Sequences were obtained from gamma-delta T cells. Source of these receptors: a human donor. It is not recorded whose cells these are; they may come from a transplant donor.

The chain employs TRDV3 and TRDJ3, with 7 positions matching TRDD3. The CDR3 contains 17 residues. Germline trimming cut 3 bases from V and 5 bases from J; bases unmatched to any gene: 13. Germline V lookup: CDR1 TVYSNPD, CDR2 GDNSRS (reference sequence). The DNA for the CDR3 is TGTGCCTTAAGTACTGGGGCCCCCGGGGGGGACACCCGACAGATGTTTTTC. Its protein product is CALSTGAPGGDTRQMFF. Full variable domain (rest looked up from reference TRDV3 and TRDJ3): CDKVTQSSPDQTVASGSEVVLLCTYDTVYSNPDLFWYRIRPDYSFQFVFYGDNSRSEGADFTQGRFSVKHILTQKAFHLVISPVRTEDSATYYCALSTGAPGGDTRQMFFGTGIKLFVEP.

This clone was counted only a few times. Just one base apart from a much larger clone, this may be a read error. The sample contains more than one DNA sequence encoding this CDR3. The chain joins TRDV2 to TRDJ3; TRDD3 aligns across 13 bases. The CDR3 length is 21 residues. Germline V gene data show CDR1 as GEAIGNYY and CDR2 as EKD. The CDR3, as DNA: TGTGCCTGTGACACCGTACTGGGGGATACGTATTGCTCCTGTGACACCCGACAGATGTTTTTC. Its translation: CACDTVLGDTYCSCDTRQMFF.

A few counts support this clone. This may be a read error: a much more frequent sequence differs by one nucleotide. This CDR3 is also generated by other DNA sequences in the sample. The chain links TRDV2 to TRDJ3, with TRDD3 matching over 13 bases. The V gene's germline CDR1 is GEAIGNYY and CDR2 EKD. The CDR3 covers 21 residues. The CDR3 bases are TGTGCCTGTGACACCGTACTGGGGGATACGTATTGCTCCTGGGACACCCGGCAGATGTTTTTC. As protein: CACDTVLGDTYCSWDTRQMFF.

Within the sample, this clone is medium-sized. The J gene is TRDJ1, the V gene TRDV1, with 8 bases that match TRDD3. The CDR3 extends over 16 amino acids. V lost 0 bases to trimming and J lost 4 bases; unmatched junction nucleotides: 7. The germline gives CDR1 TSWWSYY, CDR2 QGS. CDR3 residues: CALGELPWGIGDKLIF. The CDR3 coding sequence is TGTGCTCTTGGGGAACTACCGTGGGGGATCGGCGATAAACTCATCTTT.

About this clone itself: The sample carries other DNA sequences with the same CDR3. This chain uses TRDV1 with TRDJ2, with 10 bases identical to TRDD3. There are 19 residues in the CDR3. Germline loops: CDR1 TSWWSYY, CDR2 QGS. After removal of 0 bases from V and 1 base from J, the junction contained 8 bases not matched to a gene. Written as DNA, the CDR3 is TGTGCTCTTGGGGAACTTTACGGGGGATACGCTAATTTGACAGCACAACTCTTCTTT. Translated, it gives CALGELYGGYANLTAQLFF.

This clone is judged medium-sized. At the DNA level, this CDR3 is encoded by other sequences in the same sample as well. The chain couples TRAV29/DV5 to TRDJ1; 8 positions match TRDD3. Trimming removed 2 bases from V and 1 base from J; junction bases left unmatched: 16. The CDR3 loop spans 18 amino acids. Germline V gene sequence: CDR1 NSMFDY, CDR2 ISSIKDK. The CDR3 here is CAARAFSYWGVSTDKLIF. For the CDR3, the DNA is TGTGCAGCAAGGGCCTTTTCGTACTGGGGGGTTTCCACCGATAAACTCATCTTT.

This clone was seen more than once but under ten times. The identical CDR3 is also encoded by other nucleotide sequences in the sample. This chain joins TRDV1 and TRDJ1, with 11 nucleotides matching TRDD3. This CDR3 spans 22 amino acids. J gave up 5 bases and V 1 base, and 24 bases lay outside the gene matches. Germline CDR1 reads TSWWSYY; CDR2 reads QGS. CDR3 nucleotides: TGTGCTCTTGGGGAACAGATATTCCTCCCCCTTTACTGGGGGATAAATGCTGATAAACTCATCTTT. Protein: CALGEQIFLPLYWGINADKLIF.

Concerning this clone itself: Germline is not matched at one junction end, which may reflect a read error. The CDR3 sequence: CARDTGWDTRNTWDTRQMFF. Written as DNA, the CDR3 is TGTGCCCGTGACACCGGGTGGGATACGCGGAATACCTGGGACACCCGCCAGATGTTTTTC. J is TRDJ3 and V is TRDV2, with 8 nucleotides matching TRDD3. CDR3 length equals 20 residues. Per the germline V gene, CDR1 is GEAIGNYY and CDR2 is EKD.

Concerning this clone itself: One base away lies a much larger clone, so this may be a sequencing read error. Other DNA sequences from this sample encode an identical CDR3 as well. The V call is TRDV2, the J call TRDJ1, with TRDD3 identical over 9 bases. There are 24 residues in the CDR3. Germline values: CDR1 GEAIGNYY, CDR2 EKD. V was clipped by 7 bases and J by 4 bases; unmatched bases: 39. The CDR3 reads CACAPSFVLQGDTRGISWYDKLIF. CDR3 DNA: TGTGCCTGCGCCCCGTCCTTCGTACTTCAAGGGGATACGCGTGGTATTTCTTGGTACGATAAACTCATCTTT.

This clone has just a few counts. A read error is possible here, since a much larger clone lies one base away. The same CDR3 also results from other DNA sequences found in this sample. The V call is TRDV2, the J call TRDJ1; a possible D gene is TRDD3 (6 bases). The germline V and J ends were trimmed by 6 bases and 4 bases, with 32 bases remaining between them. The germline V gene encodes CDR1 GEAIGNYY and CDR2 EKD. The CDR3 totals 19 residues. In DNA form, the CDR3 reads TGTGCCTGTTCATCATTCCCCCCGATACGCCTGGGGACCTGCGATAAACTCATCTTT. Its translation is CACSSFPPIRLGTCDKLIF.

The V and J genes are TRDV1 and TRDJ3; TRDD3 agrees at 8 bases. V shed 6 bases and J 0 bases; nucleotides not matched to a gene: 19. Germline V gene sequence: CDR1 TSWWSYY, CDR2 QGS. The CDR3 is made up of 22 amino acids. The DNA of the CDR3 is TGTGCTCTTGGATCCAACTTTCGGGGTACTGGGGGTCGCTCCTGGGACACCCGACAGATGTTTTTC. Its translation is CALGSNFRGTGGRSWDTRQMFF.